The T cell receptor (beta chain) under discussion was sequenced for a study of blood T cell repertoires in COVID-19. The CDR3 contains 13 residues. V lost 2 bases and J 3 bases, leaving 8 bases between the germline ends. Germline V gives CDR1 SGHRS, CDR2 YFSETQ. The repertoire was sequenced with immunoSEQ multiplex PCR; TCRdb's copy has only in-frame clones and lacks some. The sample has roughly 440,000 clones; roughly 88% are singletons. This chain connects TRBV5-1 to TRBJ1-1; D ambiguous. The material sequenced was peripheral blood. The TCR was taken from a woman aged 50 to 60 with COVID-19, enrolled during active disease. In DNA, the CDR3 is TGCGCCAGCAGCTTCGGGAGGGACACTGAAGCTTTCTTT. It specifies CASSFGRDTEAFF.